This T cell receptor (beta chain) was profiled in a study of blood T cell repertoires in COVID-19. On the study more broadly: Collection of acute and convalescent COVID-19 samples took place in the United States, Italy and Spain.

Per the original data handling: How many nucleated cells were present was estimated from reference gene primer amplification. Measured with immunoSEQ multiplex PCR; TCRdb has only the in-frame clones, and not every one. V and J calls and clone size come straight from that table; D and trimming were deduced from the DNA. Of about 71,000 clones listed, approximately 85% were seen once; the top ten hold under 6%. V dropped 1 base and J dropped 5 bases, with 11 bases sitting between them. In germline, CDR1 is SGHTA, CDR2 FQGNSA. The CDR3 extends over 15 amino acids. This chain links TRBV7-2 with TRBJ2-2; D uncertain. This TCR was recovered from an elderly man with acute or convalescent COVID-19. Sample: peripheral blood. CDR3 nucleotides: TGTGCCAGCAGCTTAGAGCAGGTTCCTACCGGGGAGCTGTTTTTT. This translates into CASSLEQVPTGELFF. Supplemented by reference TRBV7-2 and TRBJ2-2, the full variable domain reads GAGVSQSPSNKVTEKGKDVELRCDPISGHTALYWYRQSLGQGLEFLIYFQGNSAPDKSGLPSDRFSAERTGGSVSTLTIQRTQQEDSAVYLCASSLEQVPTGELFFGEGSRLTVL.